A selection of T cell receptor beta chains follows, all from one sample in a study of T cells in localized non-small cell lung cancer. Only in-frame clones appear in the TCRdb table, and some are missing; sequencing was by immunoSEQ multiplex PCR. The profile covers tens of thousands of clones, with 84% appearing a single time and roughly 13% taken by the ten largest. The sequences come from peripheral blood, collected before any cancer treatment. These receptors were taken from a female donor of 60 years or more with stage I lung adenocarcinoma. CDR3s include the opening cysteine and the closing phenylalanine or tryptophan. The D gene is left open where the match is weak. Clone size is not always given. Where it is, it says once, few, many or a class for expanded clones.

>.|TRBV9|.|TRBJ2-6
TGTGCCAGCAGCGAACGTTTTACTGGGGCCAACGTCCTGACTTTC
CASSERFTGANVLTF
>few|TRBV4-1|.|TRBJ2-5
TGCGCCAGCAGCCAAGATAACGGCCAGGGTCAAGAGACCCAGTACTTC
CASSQDNGQGQETQYF
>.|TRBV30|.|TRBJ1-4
TGTGCCTGGAGTGTAAGTGGAAGTGAAAAACTGTTTTTT
CAWSVSGSEKLFF
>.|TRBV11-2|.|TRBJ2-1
TGTGCCAGCAGCTTAGTCGGGACTGACTACAATGAGCAGTTCTTC
CASSLVGTDYNEQFF
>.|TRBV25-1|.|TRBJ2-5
TGTGCCAGCAGTGAACCCCCCCCGGAAGAGACCCAGTACTTC
CASSEPPPEETQYF
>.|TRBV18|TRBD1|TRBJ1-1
TGTGCCAGCTTGGATCCGACAGGGGGGGTCGCTGAAGCTTTCTTT
CASLDPTGGVAEAFF
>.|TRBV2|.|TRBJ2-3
TGTGCCAGCAGTGAGGCGGGACCGAGCACAGATACGCAGTATTTT
CASSEAGPSTDTQYF
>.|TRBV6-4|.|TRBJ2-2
TGTGCCAGCACACTCGATGGGCGGAACACCGGGGAGCTGTTTTTT
CASTLDGRNTGELFF
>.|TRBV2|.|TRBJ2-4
TGTGCCAGCAGTGAACGTACCGTAGCCAAAAACATTCAGTACTTC
CASSERTVAKNIQYF
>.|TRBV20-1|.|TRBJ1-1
TGCAGTGCTAGGCTTGGGGGTACTTTCTTT
CSARLGGTFF
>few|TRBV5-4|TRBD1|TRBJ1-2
TGTGCCAGCAGCGGGCCCCAGGGGGCTGCTACGGGGGGCTACACCTTC
CASSGPQGAATGGYTF
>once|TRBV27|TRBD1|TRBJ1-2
TGTGCCAGCAGTCCAATCTCAAACACAGGGGGGTATGGCTACACCTTC
CASSPISNTGGYGYTF
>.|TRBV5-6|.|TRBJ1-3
TGTGCCAGCAGCCGCGGGGACACTGGAAACACCATATATTTT
CASSRGDTGNTIYF
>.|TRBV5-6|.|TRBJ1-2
TGTGCCAGCAGCTTGGAGGCCCACATTGGGTATGGCTACACCTTC
CASSLEAHIGYGYTF